Included here is one TCR beta chain sequence, with context. Its antigen is unidentified. Healthy Caucasian donors formed the entire cohort. These data originate in a study of identical twins. Study-level points and caveats: Alpha sequences out of frame and shared by twins had excess low generation probability. Clonotypes of the beta chain that were abundant in cord blood carried fewer insertions (memory repertoires showed none).

Unique molecular identifiers were present on the cDNA, and a universal primer site came from template switching. TCRdb redid the calling of the 5' RACE reads with MiXCR, one entry per CDR3 protein. The sample contains roughly 1,500,000 distinct CDR3 sequences, about 30% of which appear only once. V dropped 5 bases and J dropped 4; count of bases not matched to a gene: 19. This CDR3 region has 19 residues. Germline V lookup: CDR1 MNHNS, CDR2 SASEGT. The rearrangement uses TRBV6-1 and TRBJ2-7, with 11 positions matching TRBD2. The sequenced sample was cord blood. The receptor was derived from a newborn girl in good health. The CDR3 loop reads CASSPIYTSGGDILYEQYF. CDR3 DNA sequence: TGTGCCAGCAGTCCCATATATACTAGCGGGGGAGATATATTATACGAGCAGTACTTC.